The next 28 T cell receptor beta chains were all read from a single sample in a study of T cell responses to AZD1222 COVID-19 vaccine. TCRdb keeps only in-frame clones here, not all; method: immunoSEQ multiplex PCR. This sample yields fewer than 120,000 clones, of which about 94% are seen a single time; 2.5% to 3% belongs to the top ten. The sequenced sample was peripheral blood, obtained 28 days after the second AZD1222 dose. Source of these receptors: an adult who received the AZD1222 COVID-19 vaccine.

The table lists this clone with a few counts. The CDR3 is CASSTSPLNRDRGLTGELFF. DNA for the CDR3: TGCGCCAGCAGCACTTCGCCGCTGAACCGGGACAGGGGGCTCACCGGGGAGCTGTTTTTT. The rearrangement links TRBV4-1 to TRBJ2-2; 12 bases are shared with TRBD1. The CDR3 runs to 20 residues. Germline CDR1 reads MGHRA; CDR2 reads YSYEKL. The V segment lost 5 bases and the J segment 4 bases; nucleotides outside the gene matches: 17.

The chain recombines TRBV3-1 (or the pseudogene TRBV3-2) with TRBJ2-5; 11 bases are a match to TRBD2. Trimming took 3 bases from V and 3 from J; bases not matched to a gene: 3. The CDR3 runs 15 residues. CDR1 LGHDT and CDR2 YNNKEL come from the germline V gene (reference sequence). CDR3 amino acids: CASSQPGLAEETQYF. The CDR3 DNA reads as TGTGCCAGCAGCCAGCCGGGACTAGCGGAAGAGACCCAGTACTTC.

The chain combines TRBV7-2 with TRBJ1-5; no firm D call. CDR3 length: 18 amino acids. Per germline, CDR1 SGHTA and CDR2 FQGNSA. V lost 2 bases and J 7 bases, leaving 24 bases between the germline ends. CDR3 sequence: CASSLNWPGGAGGQPQHF. DNA of the CDR3: TGTGCCAGCAGCTTAAACTGGCCGGGAGGCGCCGGAGGGCAGCCCCAGCATTTT.

The CDR3 DNA follows: TGTGCCAGCAGCCAATTTTACGCGGGAGGCCCGAAGGACAATGAGCAGTTCTTC. Translation gives CASSQFYAGGPKDNEQFF. The genes are TRBV3-1 (or the pseudogene TRBV3-2) and TRBJ2-1; 8 bases agree with TRBD2. The CDR3 has 18 residues. With 2 bases clipped from V and 5 bases from J, the junction kept 14 bases outside the gene matches. The V gene's germline CDR1 is LGHDT and CDR2 YNNKEL (reference sequence).

The chain employs TRBV29-1 and TRBJ1-5; D gene unclear. The germline V and J ends were trimmed by 0 bases and 4 bases, with 4 bases remaining between them. Germline values: CDR1 SQVTM, CDR2 ANQGSEA. There are 12 residues in the CDR3. CDR3 residues: CSVEDGNQPQHF. In nucleotides, the CDR3 is TGCAGCGTTGAAGACGGAAATCAGCCCCAGCATTTT.

The rearrangement uses TRBV7-2 and TRBJ1-3; tentatively, D is TRBD1 (5 bases). The germline V and J ends were trimmed by 1 base and 1 base, with 14 bases remaining between them. This CDR3 is built from 17 residues. Germline V gene data show CDR1 as SGHTA and CDR2 as FQGNSA. In DNA form, the CDR3 reads TGTGCCAGCAGCTTAGTGGCAGGGAGGTGGTCTGGAAACACCATATATTTT. Encoded protein: CASSLVAGRWSGNTIYF.

This sequence joins TRBV12-3 or TRBV12-4 and TRBJ1-3; no definite D call. CDR3 length equals 13 residues. Deletions cut 8 bases from V and 3 bases from J, with 11 bases between. CDR3 residues: CASRASYGNTIYF. As DNA, the CDR3 is TGTGCCAGCCGGGCCAGCTATGGAAACACCATATATTTT.

DNA of the CDR3: TGCAGCGTAGATGGTAGGATTACTAACTATGGCTACACCTTC. Protein: CSVDGRITNYGYTF. The chain links TRBV29-1 to TRBJ1-2; D not resolved. The CDR3 is 14 residues long. Germline CDR1 and CDR2: SQVTM and ANQGSEA. Trimming took 6 bases from V and 0 from J, leaving 14 bases between them.

The chain combines TRBV29-1 with TRBJ1-1; the D is unclear. The germline V gene encodes CDR1 SQVTM and CDR2 ANQGSEA. Deletions cut 2 bases from V and 6 bases from J, with 13 bases between. There are 13 residues in the CDR3. CDR3 in amino acids: CSVESDGVAEAFF. CDR3 DNA sequence: TGCAGCGTTGAAAGTGATGGGGTGGCTGAAGCTTTCTTT.

The chain employs TRBV5-5 and TRBJ2-1; TRBD2 aligns across 7 bases. Germline assignment: CDR1 SGHKS and CDR2 YYEKEE (reference sequence). This CDR3 is built from 16 residues. With 0 bases clipped from V and 7 bases from J, the junction kept 10 bases outside the gene matches. The CDR3 DNA reads TGTGCCAGCAGCTTGGCTAGCGGACCATTTGGTAATGAGCAGTTCTTC. It translates to CASSLASGPFGNEQFF.

The CDR3, as DNA: TGCGCCAGCAGCTTGGAAGGGAGGGCCGAAGAGACCCAGTACTTC. It codes for CASSLEGRAEETQYF. The chain employs TRBV5-1 and TRBJ2-5; TRBD2 agrees at 7 bases. Germline assignment: CDR1 SGHRS and CDR2 YFSETQ. The J segment lost 3 bases and the V segment lost 0 bases, leaving 5 bases of the junction unmatched. The CDR3 is made up of 15 amino acids. The full variable domain, in which reference TRBV5-1 and TRBJ2-5 provide the parts outside the CDR3, is KAGVTQTPRYLIKTRGQQVTLSCSPISGHRSVSWYQQTPGQGLQFLFEYFSETQRNKGNFPGRFSGRQFSNSRSEMNVSTLELGDSALYLCASSLEGRAEETQYFGPGTRLLVL.

The CDR3 region is CASRGVLNEKLFF. The CDR3 DNA reads as TGTGCCTCCCGCGGGGTTCTTAATGAAAAACTGTTTTTT. The chain combines TRBV12-3 or TRBV12-4 with TRBJ1-4; D is unclear. V was shortened by 11 bases and J by 4 bases, with 14 bases between the two germline ends. The CDR3 has 13 amino acids.

The chain is built from TRBV7-5 and TRBJ1-5. TRBV7-5 is noted as a pseudogene. The CDR3 has 18 amino acids. CDR3 residues: CVRSLYRRRLHGNQPQHF. The CDR3 DNA follows: TGTGTCAGAAGCTTATACCGTAGGAGGTTGCATGGCAATCAGCCCCAGCATTTT.

The CDR3 loop is CASSQGRNSYEQYF. CDR3 nucleotides: TGTGCCAGCTCCCAAGGACGGAACTCCTACGAGCAGTACTTC. The chain combines TRBV18 with TRBJ2-7; no firm D call. Germline V gene lookup returns CDR1 KGHSH and CDR2 LQKENI. This CDR3 is 14 amino acids long. Trimming cost V 6 bases and J 0 bases, with 12 bases left between them.

This clone has just a few counts. The chain employs TRBV19 and TRBJ1-2; 8 nucleotides line up with TRBD1. The length of the CDR3 is 19 residues. CDR1 is LNHDA, CDR2 SQIVND, per germline (reference sequence). Germline trimming cut 3 bases from V and 4 bases from J; bases unmatched to any gene: 19. CDR3 bases: TGTGCCAGTAGTATCTACTCTCTGAGCTCCCGGGACAGGAGCTATGGCTACACCTTC. Translating it yields CASSIYSLSSRDRSYGYTF.

CDR3 sequence (DNA): TGCGCCAGCAGCTTAAGTGGAGGGCAGGGTGAAGGTGAAGCTTTCTTT. Protein: CASSLSGGQGEGEAFF. The rearrangement uses TRBV5-1 and TRBJ1-1; maybe TRBD1 (5 bases). CDR1 and CDR2 (germline): SGHRS, YFSETQ. V was trimmed by 2 bases and J by 7 bases, leaving 21 bases between them. CDR3 length equals 16 residues.

The J gene is TRBJ2-1, the V gene TRBV19, with D perhaps matching TRBD2 (6 bases). CDR1 is LNHDA, CDR2 SQIVND, per germline (reference sequence). This CDR3 region has 15 residues. V lost 0 bases, J lost 9 bases, and 15 bases lay in between. The CDR3 region is CASSIDGGLSSEQFF. For the CDR3, the DNA is TGTGCCAGTAGTATAGATGGAGGGCTCAGTAGTGAGCAGTTCTTC.

This clone was counted between two and nine times. One end of the junction is discordant with germline, which a read error may explain. The V and J genes are TRBV5-1 and TRBJ2-7; 12 bases line up with TRBD2. Germline assignment: CDR1 SGHRS and CDR2 YFSETQ. This CDR3 region has 15 residues. Here the CDR3 reads CASSLAPASGGASNF. DNA of the CDR3: TGCGCCAGCAGCTTGGCTCCCGCTAGCGGGGGGGCCTCGAACTTC.

The genes are TRBV19 and TRBJ1-1; D is ambiguous. Germline V gives CDR1 LNHDA, CDR2 SQIVND (reference sequence). Trimming pared 5 bases from V and 6 bases from J, leaving 16 bases between. This CDR3 comprises 14 residues. As DNA, the CDR3 is TGTGCCAGTAGTGTTCACTCTCGCAGCTCTGAAGCTTTCTTT. This translates into CASSVHSRSSEAFF.

The V gene is TRBV2, the J gene TRBJ1-2; D gene unclear. CDR3 length: 13 amino acids. The V end lost 7 bases, the J end lost 2 bases, and 11 bases lay between the germline ends. Germline CDR1 SNHLY, CDR2 FYNNEI. CDR3 in amino acids: CASKERVNYGYTF. In DNA form, the CDR3 reads TGTGCCAGCAAGGAGAGGGTAAACTATGGCTACACCTTC. Filled out from reference TRBV2 and TRBJ1-2, the complete variable domain reads EPEVTQTPSHQVTQMGQEVILRCVPISNHLYFYWYRQILGQKVEFLVSFYNNEISEKSEIFDDQFSVERPDGSNFTLKIRSTKLEDSAMYFCASKERVNYGYTFGSGTRLTVV.

This clone has a handful of counts. Germline and junction disagree at one end, which may indicate a read error. The rearrangement uses TRBV11-1 and TRBJ1-1; tentative D call: TRBD1 (5 bases). The germline V gene encodes CDR1 SGHAT and CDR2 FQDESV (reference sequence). The CDR3 consists of 11 residues. The CDR3 is CASSLSDSVVF. The CDR3 bases are TGTGCCAGCAGCTTGAGCGACAGTGTGGTCTTT.

This clone was seen just once. The chain couples TRBV6-5 to TRBJ1-2; the D gene is possibly TRBD1 (6 bases). Trimming shortened V by 7 bases and J by 5 bases, and 14 bases separated the two germline ends. The CDR3 is made up of 13 amino acids. Germline V gene lookup returns CDR1 MNHEY and CDR2 SVGAGI. Here the CDR3 reads CASTSTGFYGYTF. DNA for the CDR3: TGTGCCAGCACCTCCACAGGGTTTTATGGCTACACCTTC.

This clone has only one observation. The chain couples TRBV10-3 to TRBJ1-1; no clear D gene. The CDR3 length is 13 residues. Per germline, CDR1 ENHRY and CDR2 SYGVKD. The germline V and J ends were trimmed by 6 bases and 3 bases, with 11 bases remaining between them. CDR3 coding DNA: TGTGCCATCAGACCCCCTATGGACACTGAAGCTTTCTTT. Translating gives CAIRPPMDTEAFF.

The rearrangement links TRBV6-5 to TRBJ1-1, with unresolved D. The CDR3 totals 15 residues. Trimming stripped 0 bases from V and 3 bases from J, with 11 bases between. Germline V gene data show CDR1 as MNHEY and CDR2 as SVGAGI. CDR3 DNA: TGTGCCAGCAGTTACTCGAAGAGTTCCTACACTGAAGCTTTCTTT. Its protein product is CASSYSKSSYTEAFF.

This clone was detected a few times. CDR3 protein: CASSQVQTAGELFF. CDR3 nucleotides: TGTGCCAGCAGCCAAGTTCAGACCGCCGGGGAGCTGTTTTTT. The V and J genes are TRBV3-1 (or the pseudogene TRBV3-2) and TRBJ2-2; no clear D. The V end was cut by 1 base, the J end by 6 bases, with 9 bases between. The CDR3 extends over 14 amino acids. The germline CDR1 and CDR2 sequences are LGHDT and YNNKEL (reference sequence).

V and J are TRBV29-1 and TRBJ1-2, with D perhaps TRBD1 (6 bases). The CDR3 extends over 13 amino acids. Germline-derived CDR1 and CDR2 are SQVTM and ANQGSEA. V was clipped by 6 bases and J by 7 bases, with 18 bases between them. As DNA, the CDR3 is TGCAGCGTCCCGGGACAACTTAGGGGTGGCTACACCTTC. Residues: CSVPGQLRGGYTF.

The J gene is TRBJ2-3, the V gene TRBV28; D is perhaps TRBD2 (6 bases). V was shortened by 6 bases and J by 1 base, with 11 bases between the two germline ends. CDR3 length equals 14 residues. CDR1 is MDHEN, CDR2 SYDVKM, per germline. This CDR3 reads CASSPGEGTDTQYF. CDR3 DNA sequence: TGTGCCAGCAGCCCTGGGGAGGGCACAGATACGCAGTATTTT.

This sequence joins TRBV3-1 (or the pseudogene TRBV3-2) and TRBJ1-4; possibly TRBD1 for D (5 bases). The germline gives CDR1 LGHDT, CDR2 YNNKEL (reference sequence). V was pared by 0 bases and J by 7 bases, with 12 bases between. The CDR3 covers 15 residues. CDR3 bases: TGTGCCAGCAGCCAAGAGGCAGGGTTAAGTGAAAAACTGTTTTTT. Residues: CASSQEAGLSEKLFF.